The T cell receptor (beta chain) under discussion was sequenced for a study of blood T cell repertoires in COVID-19. Study background: Whether acute or convalescent, the COVID-19 samples came from the United States, Italy and Spain. The analysed material was cDNA or gDNA that came from T cells, B-cell-depleted T cells, or PBMCs.

Under the authors' procedure: Reference gene primer amplification yielded estimated nucleated cell counts. This table comes from immunoSEQ multiplex PCR, and its TCRdb copy is limited to in-frame clones, with some not included. The V and J calls and clone size are taken from that table; D and trimming were inferred from the DNA. The sample has more than 350,000 clones, around 87% seen once. The CDR3 runs 13 residues. Looked up from germline, CDR1 is SGHKS and CDR2 is YYEKEE (reference sequence). V lost 0 bases, J lost 5 bases, and 8 bases lay in between. The V and J genes are TRBV5-5 and TRBJ2-5, with D perhaps matching TRBD1 (5 bases). The specimen sequenced was peripheral blood. This receptor was identified in a woman in her twenties or thirties with COVID-19, enrolled during active disease. The CDR3 DNA sequence: TGTGCCAGCAGCTTGGCCTACAGGGAGACCCAGTACTTC. Translation: CASSLAYRETQYF.